The clone carrying this T cell receptor beta chain was detected only once. The entry originates in a study of control samples from healthy donors and cancer patients. Sequencing was performed with immunoSEQ multiplex PCR; in TCRdb, only in-frame clones are kept and a portion is missing. This repertoire shows 120,000 to 150,000 clones, under 95% found once; its top ten account for roughly 14%. The sample taken for sequencing was blood. The TCR was taken from a man in his forties or fifties in good health.

The CDR3, as DNA: TGTGCCAGCAGTCCGGGATTAGACAGGGGCGCTAATTCACCCCTCCACTTT. Its protein product is CASSPGLDRGANSPLHF. V and J are TRBV6-6 and TRBJ1-6; 8 positions agree with TRBD1. Germline V gene sequence: CDR1 MNHNY, CDR2 SVGAGI (reference sequence). Unmatched junction bases numbered 12, after V lost 5 bases and J lost 6 bases. There are 17 residues in the CDR3.